The clone carrying this TCR beta chain was seen a single time. Between the trimmed V and J ends, which lost 5 bases and 10 bases, there was a span of 15 bases. The CDR3 totals 12 residues. Germline loops: CDR1 SQVTM, CDR2 ANQGSEA. This sample was included in a study of cytomegalovirus exposure and HLA in healthy donors. Looking at the study overall: Among around 180 million T cells, an earlier analysis found roughly 100 million unique TCR beta sequences.

The PCR made use of 60 Vbeta and 13 Jbeta primers. Data came from immunoSEQ multiplex PCR; TCRdb stores just in-frame clones and leaves some out. The sample has approximately 150,000 clones, approximately 78% seen once. The chain employs TRBV29-1 and TRBJ1-5; D is possibly TRBD1 (5 bases). The source material was PBMCs. The sequence came from a woman aged 40 to 55 in good health and CMV-seropositive. The CDR3 nucleotides read TGCAGCGTTATCGTGGACAATTCACCCCAGCATTTT. Translation gives CSVIVDNSPQHF.